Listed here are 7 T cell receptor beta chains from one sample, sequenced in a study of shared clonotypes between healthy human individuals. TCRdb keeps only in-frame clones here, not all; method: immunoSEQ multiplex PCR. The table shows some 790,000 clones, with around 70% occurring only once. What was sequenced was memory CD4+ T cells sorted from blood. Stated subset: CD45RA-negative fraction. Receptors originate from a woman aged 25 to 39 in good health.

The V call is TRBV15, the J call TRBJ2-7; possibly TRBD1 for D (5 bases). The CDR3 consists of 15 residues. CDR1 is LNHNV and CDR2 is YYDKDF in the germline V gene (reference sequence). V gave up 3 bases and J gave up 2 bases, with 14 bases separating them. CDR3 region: CATSRELTDPYEQYF. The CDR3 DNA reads TGTGCCACCAGCAGGGAACTGACAGATCCCTACGAGCAGTACTTC.

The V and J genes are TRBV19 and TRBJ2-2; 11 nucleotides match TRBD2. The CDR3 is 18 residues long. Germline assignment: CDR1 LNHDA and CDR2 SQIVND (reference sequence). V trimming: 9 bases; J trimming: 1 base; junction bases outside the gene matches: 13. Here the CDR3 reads CASRPPGLAARNTGELFF. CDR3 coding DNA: TGTGCCAGCAGGCCCCCGGGACTAGCGGCTAGGAACACCGGGGAGCTGTTTTTT.

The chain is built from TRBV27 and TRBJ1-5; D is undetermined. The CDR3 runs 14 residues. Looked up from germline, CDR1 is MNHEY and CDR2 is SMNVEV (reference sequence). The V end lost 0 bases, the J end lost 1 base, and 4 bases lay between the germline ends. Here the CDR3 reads CASSLSWSNQPQHF. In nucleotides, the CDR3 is TGTGCCAGCAGTTTATCTTGGAGCAATCAGCCCCAGCATTTT.

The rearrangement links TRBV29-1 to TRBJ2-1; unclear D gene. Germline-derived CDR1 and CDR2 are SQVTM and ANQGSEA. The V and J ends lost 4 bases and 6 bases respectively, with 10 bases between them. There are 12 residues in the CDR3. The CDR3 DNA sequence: TGCAGCGTTGGACCCAAGCCCAATGAGCAGTTCTTC. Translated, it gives CSVGPKPNEQFF.

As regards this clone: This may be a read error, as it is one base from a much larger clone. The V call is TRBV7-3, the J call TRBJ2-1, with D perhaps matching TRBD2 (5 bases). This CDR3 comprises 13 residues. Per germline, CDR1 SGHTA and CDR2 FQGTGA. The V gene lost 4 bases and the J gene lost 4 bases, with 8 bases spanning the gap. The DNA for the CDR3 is TGTGCCAGCAGCTCCGGACTGTACAATGAGCAGTTCTTC. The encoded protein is CASSSGLYNEQFF.

CDR3 amino acids: CASSLGQKNQPQHF. DNA for the CDR3: TGCGCCAGCAGCCTGGGACAGAAAAATCAGCCCCAGCATTTT. The chain recombines TRBV5-1 with TRBJ1-5; 7 positions match TRBD1. Germline CDR1 is SGHRS and CDR2 is YFSETQ. This CDR3 is built from 14 residues. Trimming removed 4 bases from V and 4 bases from J; junction bases left unmatched: 5. Full variable domain (outside the CDR3, taken from reference TRBV5-1 and TRBJ1-5): KAGVTQTPRYLIKTRGQQVTLSCSPISGHRSVSWYQQTPGQGLQFLFEYFSETQRNKGNFPGRFSGRQFSNSRSEMNVSTLELGDSALYLCASSLGQKNQPQHFGDGTRLSIL.

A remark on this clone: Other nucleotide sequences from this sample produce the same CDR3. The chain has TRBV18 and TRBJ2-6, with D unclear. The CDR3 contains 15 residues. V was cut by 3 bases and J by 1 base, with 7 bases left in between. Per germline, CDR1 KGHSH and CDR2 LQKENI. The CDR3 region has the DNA TGTGCCAGCTCACCTAAGTCATCTGGGGCCAACGTCCTGACTTTC. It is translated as CASSPKSSGANVLTF.